This TCR beta chain is from a study of monozygotic twins with inflammatory bowel disease. There are 12 residues in the CDR3. CDR1 and CDR2 from the germline V gene are DFQATT and SNEGSKA (reference sequence). As to this clonotype: Its target is unknown.

Study-wide findings and caveats: The co-twins with IBD showed lower TCRbeta diversity (inverse Simpson) than their healthy siblings. No detectable difference in repertoire similarity separated concordant from discordant twins, possibly as a result of limited power.

TCRdb re-called the 5' RACE reads, yielding one record per CDR3 amino acid sequence without DNA. In total, the table holds about 110,000 distinct CDR3 sequences. This sequence was found in a human donor with ulcerative colitis or Crohn's disease, or a healthy co-twin of an affected twin (not recorded which). The gene calls are TRBV20-1 and TRBJ2-3; lacking DNA, the TRBD2 call made by TCRdb goes unchecked. Material: blood. The CDR3 protein is CSARGPSDTQYF.